This entry describes one T cell receptor (beta chain). This specimen belongs to a study of T-cell memory formation after mild COVID-19. With 6 bases removed from V and 1 base from J, the gap between germline ends came to 13 bases. The germline V gene has CDR1 DFQATT and CDR2 SNEGSKA (reference sequence). The CDR3 covers 14 residues. TCRdb reanalysed the 5' RACE reads using MiXCR and keeps one entry per CDR3 protein. The sample consists of 250,000 to 350,000 distinct CDR3 sequences, 15% to 20% of them appearing once. V is TRBV20-1 and J is TRBJ1-5, with D perhaps matching TRBD1 (6 bases). The sample consisted of PBMCs or a T cell subset sorted from them (not recorded which). This clonotype was sampled from a man aged 18 to 29 who had mild COVID-19 (a few samples of this study predate the infection). Cell type and time point are not known. CDR3 DNA: TGCAGTGCGTTTCTAGGACAGAGCAATCAGCCCCAGCATTTT. Protein sequence: CSAFLGQSNQPQHF.